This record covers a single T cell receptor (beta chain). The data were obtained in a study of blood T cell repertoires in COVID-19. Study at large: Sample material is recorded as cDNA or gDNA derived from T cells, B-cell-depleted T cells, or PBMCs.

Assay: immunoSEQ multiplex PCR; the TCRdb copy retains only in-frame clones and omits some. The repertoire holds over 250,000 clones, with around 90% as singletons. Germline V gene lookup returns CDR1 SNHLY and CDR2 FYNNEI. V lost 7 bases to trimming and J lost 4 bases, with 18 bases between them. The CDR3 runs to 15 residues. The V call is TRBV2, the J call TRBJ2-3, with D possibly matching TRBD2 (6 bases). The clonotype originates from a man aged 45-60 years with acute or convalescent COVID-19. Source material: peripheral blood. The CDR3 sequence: CASNPGRGGPDTQYF. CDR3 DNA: TGTGCCAGCAACCCGGGCCGCGGAGGGCCAGATACGCAGTATTTT.